This TCR beta chain was identified in a study of OX40 agonist ivuxolimab in advanced cancers. Patients were ruled out by autoimmune disease history or systemic immunosuppression. Per germline, CDR1 SGHAT and CDR2 FQNNGV. The ends lost 0 bases at V and 4 bases at J; junction bases unmatched: 9. The CDR3 extends over 17 amino acids. Data came from immunoSEQ multiplex PCR; TCRdb stores just in-frame clones and leaves some out. Of 75,000 to 100,000 clones listed, approximately 91% are singletons. The J gene is TRBJ2-1, the V gene TRBV11-2, with TRBD2 identical over 7 bases. The sample in question was CD4+ or CD8+ T cells sorted from blood, obtained in a trial of the OX40 agonist ivuxolimab. This receptor was obtained from an adult with an advanced solid tumor such as melanoma, head and neck, liver or kidney cancer. CDR3 sequence (DNA): TGTGCCAGCAGCTTAGAGTTGGGCGGGAGTAGGTACAATGAGCAGTTCTTC. Amino acid sequence: CASSLELGGSRYNEQFF.